This T cell receptor (beta chain) stems from a study of shared clonotypes between healthy human individuals. All the donors were Caucasian adults who lived in Nashville, Tennessee. Study-level points and caveats: Shared clonotypes: roughly 4.5% naive CD4, roughly 4% naive CD8, about 2.2% memory CD4, under 0.45% memory CD8. Clonotype sharing among the donors was expected to vary with sequencing depth.

Trimming pared 5 bases from V and 2 bases from J, leaving 13 bases between. This CDR3 contains 13 residues. Germline CDR1 is GTSNPN and CDR2 is SVGIG (reference sequence). Worth noting for this clone: Antigen: not known.

Generated by immunoSEQ multiplex PCR, the TCRdb table keeps only in-frame clones and is missing some. This table holds over a million clones, about 75% found once. The TCR comes from a young man in good health. The chain has TRBV30 and TRBJ2-7; possibly TRBD1 or TRBD2 for D (5 bases each). What was sequenced was memory CD4+ T cells sorted from blood. Subset here: CD45RA-negative fraction. The CDR3 DNA reads TGTGCCTGGTCGAGAGGGGTGACCTACGAGCAGTACTTC. This translates into CAWSRGVTYEQYF.